Following are 12 T cell receptor beta chains from one sample sequenced in a study of shared clonotypes between healthy human individuals. The protocol was immunoSEQ multiplex PCR, while the TCRdb copy is restricted to in-frame clones and leaves out a portion. Altogether about 590,000 clones are present, about 95% being singletons, with the ten largest covering 0.085% to 0.11%. CD45RO-negative, CCR7-positively selected cells formed the naive CD8 fraction, excluding terminally differentiated effector memory CD45RA+ cells. The sequenced material came from naive CD8+ T cells sorted from blood. The receptors shown here come from a woman in her twenties or thirties in good health.

In its sample, this clone was seen once. The chain joins TRBV20-1 to TRBJ2-7; D gene unclear. The CDR3 covers 11 residues. Trimming left V 6 bases short and J 3 bases short, with 9 bases between. CDR1 and CDR2 (germline): DFQATT, SNEGSKA (reference sequence). In DNA, the CDR3 is TGCAGTGCCTCGGAAGGCTACGAGCAGTACTTC. Amino acid sequence: CSASEGYEQYF.

This sequence joins TRBV27 and TRBJ1-1; no firm D call. CDR1 MNHEY and CDR2 SMNVEV come from the germline V gene (reference sequence). The CDR3 spans 13 residues. V lost 6 bases and J 3 bases, leaving 11 bases between the germline ends. The CDR3 reads CASRSSGDTEAFF. The CDR3 region has the DNA TGTGCCAGCAGGTCCTCTGGGGACACTGAAGCTTTCTTT.

Concerning this clone: Other DNA sequences in the same sample also yield this CDR3. The rearrangement uses TRBV6-5 and TRBJ2-1, with D maybe TRBD2 (6 bases). This CDR3 has 12 amino acids. Between the trimmed V and J ends, which lost 3 bases and 7 bases, there was a span of 7 bases. Germline CDR1 MNHEY, CDR2 SVGAGI. The CDR3 sequence: CASSYGGNEQFF. The CDR3, as DNA: TGTGCCAGCAGTTATGGGGGGAATGAGCAGTTCTTC.

The chain has TRBV9 and TRBJ1-1; D is possibly TRBD1 (6 bases). Germline CDR1 SGDLS, CDR2 YYNGEE. The length of the CDR3 is 14 residues. The ends were cut back, 3 bases at V and 1 base at J, with 10 bases in the middle. The DNA of the CDR3 is TGTGCCAGCAGCGCGCAGGGGACGAACACTGAAGCTTTCTTT. It codes for CASSAQGTNTEAFF.

The chain uses TRBV30 and TRBJ1-1, with TRBD1 as a possible D gene (5 bases). Trimming removed 4 bases from V and 4 bases from J, with 13 bases in between. Germline values: CDR1 GTSNPN, CDR2 SVGIG (reference sequence). This CDR3 is built from 13 residues. This CDR3 is CAWTWGWATEAFF. CDR3 DNA: TGTGCCTGGACATGGGGCTGGGCCACTGAAGCTTTCTTT.

The gene calls are TRBV11-2 and TRBJ2-1; 11 nucleotides align to TRBD2. CDR3 size: 16 residues. V lost 5 bases to trimming and J lost 9 bases; unmatched junction nucleotides: 12. The V gene's germline CDR1 is SGHAT and CDR2 FQNNGV. CDR3 sequence: CASSKVLAGGRREQFF. CDR3 DNA sequence: TGTGCCAGCAGCAAAGTCCTAGCGGGAGGCCGCCGTGAGCAGTTCTTC.

Note on this clone: The identical CDR3 is also encoded by other nucleotide sequences in the sample. The CDR3 loop reads CASSSPRQEEETQYF. In DNA, the CDR3 is TGTGCCAGCAGCTCCCCCCGACAGGAGGAAGAGACCCAGTACTTC. The V and J genes are TRBV13 and TRBJ2-5; weak D call: TRBD1 (6 bases). Germline loops: CDR1 PRHDT, CDR2 FYEKMQ (reference sequence). This CDR3 is 15 amino acids long. The ends were cut back, 4 bases at V and 3 bases at J, with 15 bases in the middle.

Only one count was recorded for this clone. This rearrangement joins TRBV19 to TRBJ2-7; 15 nucleotides match TRBD2. V shed 5 bases and J 4 bases; nucleotides not matched to a gene: 15. Germline V gene data show CDR1 as LNHDA and CDR2 as SQIVND (reference sequence). This CDR3 contains 19 residues. The CDR3 loop is CASSYATGLAGGPSYEQYF. CDR3 sequence (DNA): TGTGCCAGTAGTTACGCCACAGGACTAGCGGGAGGGCCAAGTTACGAGCAGTACTTC.

This chain joins TRBV4-2 and TRBJ1-2; possibly TRBD1 for D (6 bases). The CDR3 consists of 12 residues. In germline, CDR1 is LGHNA, CDR2 YNFKEQ. The V end lost 2 bases, the J end lost 8 bases, and 9 bases lay between the germline ends. The CDR3 here is CASSQPDRGYTF. The CDR3 DNA is TGTGCCAGCAGCCAACCGGACAGAGGCTACACCTTC.

The V gene is TRBV5-6, the J gene TRBJ2-7; no reliable D call. Germline lookup yields CDR1 SGHDT and CDR2 YYEEEE. Trimming stripped 0 bases from V and 3 bases from J, with 10 bases between. The CDR3 loop spans 14 amino acids. CDR3 nucleotide sequence: TGTGCCAGCAGCTTGGATGGAGCCGTCTACGAGCAGTACTTC. Translation gives CASSLDGAVYEQYF.

The genes are TRBV13 and TRBJ1-2, with TRBD1 matching over 7 bases. CDR3 length equals 17 residues. The germline V gene encodes CDR1 PRHDT and CDR2 FYEKMQ (reference sequence). The junction had 14 bases not matched to a gene; V was cut back by 5 bases and J by 2 bases. The CDR3 nucleotides read TGTGCCAGCAGCCCAGGACAGGCCACCGTCGGGAACTATGGCTACACCTTC. Translated, it gives CASSPGQATVGNYGYTF.

A single count supports this clone. The chain joins TRBV28 to TRBJ2-1, with a possible D match to TRBD1 (7 bases). Germline CDR1 and CDR2: MDHEN and SYDVKM. The CDR3 has 17 residues. V was pared by 4 bases and J by 4 bases, with 20 bases between. CDR3 sequence reads: CASSSRGQILAYNEQFF. The DNA of the CDR3 is TGTGCCAGCAGTTCTAGGGGACAGATTCTAGCGTACAATGAGCAGTTCTTC.